A single TCR beta chain is shown here with its context. These data are taken from a study of blood T cell repertoires in COVID-19. The overall study: Both acute and convalescent COVID-19 samples were obtained from the United States, Italy and Spain.

The protocol was immunoSEQ multiplex PCR, while the TCRdb copy is restricted to in-frame clones and leaves out a portion. Counted here are roughly 100,000 clones, around 84% occurring once; the ten biggest clones make up roughly 4.4%. After removal of 2 bases from V and 6 bases from J, the junction contained 0 bases not matched to a gene. This CDR3 is built from 13 residues. In germline, CDR1 is MRHNA, CDR2 SNTAGT. The chain joins TRBV6-4 to TRBJ1-2, with 10 bases matching TRBD1. This sequence was found in a human donor in a cohort sampled during active COVID-19. The sequencing input was peripheral blood. CDR3 amino acids: CASSDDRGHGYTF. The CDR3 nucleotides are TGTGCCAGCAGTGACGACAGGGGGCATGGCTACACCTTC.